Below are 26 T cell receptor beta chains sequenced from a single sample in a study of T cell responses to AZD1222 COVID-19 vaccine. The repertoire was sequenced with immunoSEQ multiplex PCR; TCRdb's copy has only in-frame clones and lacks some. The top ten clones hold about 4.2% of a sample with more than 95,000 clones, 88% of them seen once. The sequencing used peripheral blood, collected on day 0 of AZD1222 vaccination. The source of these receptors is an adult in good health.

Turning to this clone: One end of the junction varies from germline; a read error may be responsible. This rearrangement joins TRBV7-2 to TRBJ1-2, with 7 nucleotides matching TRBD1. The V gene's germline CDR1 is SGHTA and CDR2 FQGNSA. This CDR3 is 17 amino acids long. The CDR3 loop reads CASSLESPGQTSMAVGF. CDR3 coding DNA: TGTGCCAGCAGCTTAGAAAGTCCGGGACAGACTTCTATGGCTGTAGGCTTC.

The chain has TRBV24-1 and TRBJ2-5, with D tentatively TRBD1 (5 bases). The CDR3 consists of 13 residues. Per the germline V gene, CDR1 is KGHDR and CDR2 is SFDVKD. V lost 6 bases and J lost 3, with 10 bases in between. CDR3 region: CATSRGSEETQYF. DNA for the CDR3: TGTGCCACCAGTAGGGGATCAGAAGAGACCCAGTACTTC.

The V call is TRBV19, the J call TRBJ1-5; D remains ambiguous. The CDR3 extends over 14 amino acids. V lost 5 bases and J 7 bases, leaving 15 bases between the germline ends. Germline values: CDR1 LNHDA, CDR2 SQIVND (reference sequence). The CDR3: CASSHRLVGQPQHF. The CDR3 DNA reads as TGTGCCAGTAGTCACCGTTTGGTCGGGCAGCCCCAGCATTTT.

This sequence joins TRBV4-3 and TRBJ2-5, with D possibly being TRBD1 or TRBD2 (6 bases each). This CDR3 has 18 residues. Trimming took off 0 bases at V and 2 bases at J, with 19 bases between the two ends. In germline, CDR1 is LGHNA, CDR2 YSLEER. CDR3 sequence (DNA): TGCGCCAGCAGCCAAGATCGGGGGCGGGGACGTCTTCAAGAGACCCAGTACTTC. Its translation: CASSQDRGRGRLQETQYF.

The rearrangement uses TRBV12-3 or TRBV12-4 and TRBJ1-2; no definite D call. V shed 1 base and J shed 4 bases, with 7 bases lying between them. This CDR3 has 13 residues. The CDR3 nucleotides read TGTGCCAGCAGTTTAGGGAAGGTCTATGGCTACACCTTC. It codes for CASSLGKVYGYTF.

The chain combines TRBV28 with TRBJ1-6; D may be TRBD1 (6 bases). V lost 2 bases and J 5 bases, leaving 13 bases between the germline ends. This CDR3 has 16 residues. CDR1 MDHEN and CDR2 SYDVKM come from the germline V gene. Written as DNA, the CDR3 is TGTGCCAGCAGTTTAGGGGGGGCGGATAATAATTCACCCCTCCACTTT. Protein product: CASSLGGADNNSPLHF.

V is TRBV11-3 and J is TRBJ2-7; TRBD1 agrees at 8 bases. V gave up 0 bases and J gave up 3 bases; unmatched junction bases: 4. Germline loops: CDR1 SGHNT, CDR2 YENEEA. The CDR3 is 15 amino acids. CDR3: CASSLEGQGHYEQYF. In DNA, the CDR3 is TGTGCCAGCAGCTTAGAAGGACAGGGACACTACGAGCAGTACTTC.

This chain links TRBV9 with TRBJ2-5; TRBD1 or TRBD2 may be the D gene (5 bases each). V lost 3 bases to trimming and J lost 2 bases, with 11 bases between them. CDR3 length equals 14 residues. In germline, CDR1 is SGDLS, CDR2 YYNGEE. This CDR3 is CASSGGTLQETQYF. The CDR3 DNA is TGTGCCAGCAGCGGGGGGACCTTACAAGAGACCCAGTACTTC.

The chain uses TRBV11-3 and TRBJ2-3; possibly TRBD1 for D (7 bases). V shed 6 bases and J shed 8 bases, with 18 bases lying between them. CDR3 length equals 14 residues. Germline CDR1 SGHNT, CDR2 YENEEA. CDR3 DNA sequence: TGTGCCAGCAGAACTGGGACAGCCGGGGGTACGCAGTATTTT. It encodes CASRTGTAGGTQYF.

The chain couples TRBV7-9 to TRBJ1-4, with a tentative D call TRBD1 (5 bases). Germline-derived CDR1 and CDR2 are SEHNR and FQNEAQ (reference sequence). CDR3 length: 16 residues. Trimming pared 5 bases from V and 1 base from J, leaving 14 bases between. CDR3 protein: CASSPPGSQTNEKLFF. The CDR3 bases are TGTGCCAGCAGCCCCCCAGGGTCCCAAACTAATGAAAAACTGTTTTTT.

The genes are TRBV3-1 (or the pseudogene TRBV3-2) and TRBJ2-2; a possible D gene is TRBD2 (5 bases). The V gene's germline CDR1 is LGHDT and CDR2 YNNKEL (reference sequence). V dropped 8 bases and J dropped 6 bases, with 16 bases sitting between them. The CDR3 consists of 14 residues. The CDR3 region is CASGLAGGAGELFF. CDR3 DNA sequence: TGTGCCAGCGGTTTGGCAGGAGGTGCCGGGGAGCTGTTTTTT.

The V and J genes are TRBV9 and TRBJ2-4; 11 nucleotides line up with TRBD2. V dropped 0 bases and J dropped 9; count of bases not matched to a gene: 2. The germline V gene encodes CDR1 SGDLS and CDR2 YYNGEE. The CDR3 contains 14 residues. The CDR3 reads CASSVGTSGPIQYF. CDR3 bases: TGTGCCAGCAGCGTAGGGACTAGCGGGCCCATTCAGTACTTC.

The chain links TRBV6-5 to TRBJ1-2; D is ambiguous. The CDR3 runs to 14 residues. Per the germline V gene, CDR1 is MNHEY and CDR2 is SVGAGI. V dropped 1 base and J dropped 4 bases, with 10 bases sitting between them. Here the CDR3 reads CASSYYSGGYGYTF. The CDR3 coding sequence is TGTGCCAGCAGTTACTATAGCGGAGGCTATGGCTACACCTTC.

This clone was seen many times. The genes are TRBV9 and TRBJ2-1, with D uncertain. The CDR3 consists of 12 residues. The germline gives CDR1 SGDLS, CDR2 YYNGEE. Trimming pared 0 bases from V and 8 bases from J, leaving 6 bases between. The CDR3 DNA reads TGTGCCAGCAGCGTAGGCGTGGATGAGCAGTTCTTC. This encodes CASSVGVDEQFF. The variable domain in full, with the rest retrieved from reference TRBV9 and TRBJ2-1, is DSGVTQTPKHLITATGQRVTLRCSPRSGDLSVYWYQQSLDQGLQFLIQYYNGEERAKGNILERFSAQQFPDLHSELNLSSLELGDSALYFCASSVGVDEQFFGPGTRLTVL.

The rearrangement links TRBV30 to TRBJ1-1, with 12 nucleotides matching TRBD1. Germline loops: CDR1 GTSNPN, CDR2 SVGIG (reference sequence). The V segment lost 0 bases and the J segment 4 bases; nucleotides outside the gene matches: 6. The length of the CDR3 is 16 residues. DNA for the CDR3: TGTGCCTGGAGTGTCCTGGGACAGGGGGCGGCCACTGAAGCTTTCTTT. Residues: CAWSVLGQGAATEAFF.

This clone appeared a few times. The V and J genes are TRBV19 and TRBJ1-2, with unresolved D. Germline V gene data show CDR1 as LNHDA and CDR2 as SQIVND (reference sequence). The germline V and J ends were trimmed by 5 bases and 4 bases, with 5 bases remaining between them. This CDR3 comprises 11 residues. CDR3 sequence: CASSWLYGYTF. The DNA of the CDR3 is TGTGCCAGTAGTTGGCTCTATGGCTACACCTTC.

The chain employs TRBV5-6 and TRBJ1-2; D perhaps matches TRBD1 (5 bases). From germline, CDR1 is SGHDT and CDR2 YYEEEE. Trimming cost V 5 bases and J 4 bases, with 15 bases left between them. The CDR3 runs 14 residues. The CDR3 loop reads CASSPPGVFYGYTF. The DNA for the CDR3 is TGTGCCAGCAGTCCGCCGGGGGTGTTCTATGGCTACACCTTC.

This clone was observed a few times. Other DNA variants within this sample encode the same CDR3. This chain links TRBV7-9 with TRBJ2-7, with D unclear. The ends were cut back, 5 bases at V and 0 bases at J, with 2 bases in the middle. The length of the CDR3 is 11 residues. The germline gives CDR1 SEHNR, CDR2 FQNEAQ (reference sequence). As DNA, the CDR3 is TGTGCCAGCAGCCTCTCCTACGAGCAGTACTTC. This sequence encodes CASSLSYEQYF.

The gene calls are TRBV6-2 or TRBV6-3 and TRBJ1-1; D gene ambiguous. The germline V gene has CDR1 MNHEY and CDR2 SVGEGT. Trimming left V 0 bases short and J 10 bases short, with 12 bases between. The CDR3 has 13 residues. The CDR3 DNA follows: TGTGCCAGCAGTTACTCGAGACTAGGTAGAGCTTTCTTT. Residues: CASSYSRLGRAFF.

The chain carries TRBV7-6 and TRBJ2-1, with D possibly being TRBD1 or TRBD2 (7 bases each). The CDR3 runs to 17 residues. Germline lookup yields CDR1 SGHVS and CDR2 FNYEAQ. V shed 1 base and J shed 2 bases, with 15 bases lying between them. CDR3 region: CASSLEQGRDTYNEQFF. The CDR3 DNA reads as TGTGCCAGCAGCTTAGAACAGGGGAGGGATACCTACAATGAGCAGTTCTTC.

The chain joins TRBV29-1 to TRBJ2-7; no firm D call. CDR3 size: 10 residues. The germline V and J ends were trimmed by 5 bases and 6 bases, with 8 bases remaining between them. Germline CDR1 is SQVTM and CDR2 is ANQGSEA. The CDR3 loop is CSVLKGEQYF. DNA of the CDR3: TGCAGCGTTCTAAAGGGCGAGCAGTACTTC.

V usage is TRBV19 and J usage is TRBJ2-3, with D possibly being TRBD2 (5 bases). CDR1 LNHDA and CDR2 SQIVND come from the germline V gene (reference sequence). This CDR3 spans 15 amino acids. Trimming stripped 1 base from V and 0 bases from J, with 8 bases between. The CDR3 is CASSIVRTSTDTQYF. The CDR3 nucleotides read TGTGCCAGTAGTATAGTTAGGACTAGCACAGATACGCAGTATTTT.

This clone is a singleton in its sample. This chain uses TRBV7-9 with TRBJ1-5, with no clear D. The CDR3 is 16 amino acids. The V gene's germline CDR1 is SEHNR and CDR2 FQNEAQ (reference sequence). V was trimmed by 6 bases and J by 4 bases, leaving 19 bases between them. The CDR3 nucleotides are TGTGCCAGCAGTACAAATAGGGTAGACAAGAATCAGCCCCAGCATTTT. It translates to CASSTNRVDKNQPQHF.

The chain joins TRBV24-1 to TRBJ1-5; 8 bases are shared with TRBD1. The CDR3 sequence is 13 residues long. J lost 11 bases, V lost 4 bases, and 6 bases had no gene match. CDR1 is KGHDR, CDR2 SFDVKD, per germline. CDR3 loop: CATSEPGGLAQHF. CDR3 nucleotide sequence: TGTGCCACCAGTGAACCAGGGGGCCTGGCCCAGCATTTT.

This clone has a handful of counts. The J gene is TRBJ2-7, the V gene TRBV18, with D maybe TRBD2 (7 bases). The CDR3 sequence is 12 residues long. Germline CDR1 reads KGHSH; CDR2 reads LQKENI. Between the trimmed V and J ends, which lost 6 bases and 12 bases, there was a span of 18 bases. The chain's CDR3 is CASSLEGGLRYF. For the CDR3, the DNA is TGTGCCAGCTCCCTCGAGGGGGGGTTGCGGTACTTC.

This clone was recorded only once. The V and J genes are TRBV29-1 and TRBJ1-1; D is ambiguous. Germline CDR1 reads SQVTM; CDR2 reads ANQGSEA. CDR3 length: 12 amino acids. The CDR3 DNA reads TGCAGTGCCCTCAGAGGGTCCACTGAAGCTTTCTTT. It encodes CSALRGSTEAFF.